This entry describes one T cell receptor (beta chain). Its matching antigen is unknown. Amplification used 60 Vbeta primers and 13 Jbeta primers. Sequenced by immunoSEQ multiplex PCR; TCRdb stores in-frame clones only, minus some. Of around 130,000 clones in the sample, roughly 78% are singletons; the top ten hold 2.5% to 3%. This CDR3 comprises 16 residues. V dropped 2 bases and J dropped 10 bases, with 22 bases sitting between them. Germline loops: CDR1 SGHDT, CDR2 YYEEEE. The data derive from a study of cytomegalovirus exposure and HLA in healthy donors. General study findings and limits: As a later analysis showed, a missense DCLRE1C variant was linked to trimming of TCR beta V- and J-genes.

The V call is TRBV5-6, the J call TRBJ2-4, with TRBD1 as a possible D gene (5 bases). Sequences were obtained from PBMCs. This sequence was found in a man between 25 and 39 years old in good health and CMV-seronegative. In DNA form, the CDR3 reads TGTGCCAGCAGCTTAGGTGGGGTAACAGGCCGTGGGATTCAGTACTTC. This gives the protein CASSLGGVTGRGIQYF.